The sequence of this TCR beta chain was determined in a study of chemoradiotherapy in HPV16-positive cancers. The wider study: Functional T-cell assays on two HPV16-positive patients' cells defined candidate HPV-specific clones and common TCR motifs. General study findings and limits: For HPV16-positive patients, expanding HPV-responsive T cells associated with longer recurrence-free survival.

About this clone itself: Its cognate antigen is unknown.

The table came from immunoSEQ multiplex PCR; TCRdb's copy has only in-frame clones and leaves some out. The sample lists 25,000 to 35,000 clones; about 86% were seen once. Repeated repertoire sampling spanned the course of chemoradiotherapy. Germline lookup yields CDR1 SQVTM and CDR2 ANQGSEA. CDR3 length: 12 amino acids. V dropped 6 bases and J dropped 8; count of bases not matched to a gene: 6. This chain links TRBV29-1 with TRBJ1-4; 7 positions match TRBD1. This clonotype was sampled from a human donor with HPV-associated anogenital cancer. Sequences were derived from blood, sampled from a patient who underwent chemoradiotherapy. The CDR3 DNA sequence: TGCAGCGTCGCGGGACAGAAAGAAAAACTGTTTTTT. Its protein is CSVAGQKEKLFF.